This TCR beta chain was profiled in a study of T cells in Graves' hyperthyroidism and ophthalmopathy (dated by TCRdb to the late 2010s). Context from the whole study: Peripheral blood samples were taken at initial diagnosis, before any treatment was given. To identify distinguishing TCR V-J signatures, a discovery cohort of about 100 patients was used, comprising 43 with Graves' ophthalmopathy and around 57 with stable Graves' hyperthyroidism. Prospective prediction of ophthalmopathy was tested in an independent validation cohort consisting of under 20 hyperthyroidism patients and approximately 16 patients who later progressed to ophthalmopathy. For training and testing, the roughly 93 patients in the discovery cohort were randomly divided in a 7:3 ratio. In addition, the study compared T-cell repertoires in thyroid tissue and in blood from 6 or 7 Graves' hyperthyroidism patients. After blood sampling, hyperthyroidism patients were treated with methimazole at a starting dose of 30 mg daily, and ophthalmopathy patients were treated with high-dose intravenous methylprednisolone. According to the paper, TCR Vbeta CDR3 sequencing was carried out on 135 peripheral blood samples, which came from 40 to 45 ophthalmopathy, around 74 hyperthyroidism and roughly 17 progressor patients.

Amplification of TCR beta CDR3 regions was carried out from RNA transcripts. The first round of RT-PCR for the TCR CDR3 was performed with the HTBI primer set and the Qiagen OneStep RT-PCR kit. The libraries were constructed in a second round of multiplex PCR and then size-selected and purified. Libraries were sequenced paired-end with 100 bp reads on an Illumina HiSeq2000. In the authors' own workflow: SOAPnuke was used to process the raw data, with reads discarded if the reads contained adapters or uncalled bases, had a mean Phred below 15, or lacked an exact constant-primer or identifier match. COPE v1.2.5 was used to merge high-quality paired reads, and clonotypes were defined as unique nucleotide sequences. Clonotypes were aligned to IMGT TRBV, TRBD and TRBJ reference segments using MiTCR v1.1. The analysis included only V-J combinations with a frequency above 0.0001, which together covered 98% to 99.2% of the repertoires. The TCS score was defined as F50 (clonal expansion) divided by E x V (chaos), with BLOSUM62-based TCRdist calculated between CDR3 peptides within each V-J. Welch's t-statistics and random forest reduced just over 500 V-J features to 13, which were used in a naive Bayes classifier (R e1071). TCRdb ran its own pipeline on the public reads, namely fastp trimming at Q25 and MiXCR clone calling, and kept in-frame beta chains. Records with the same CDR3 protein are collapsed into one entry carrying the most frequent genes and DNA. These V and J calls rely on TCRdb rather than the paper's analysis. Here the sample has 450,000 to 550,000 distinct CDR3 sequences; roughly a quarter occur a single time. In total, the top ten clones hold about 11% of the sample.

This clonotype was detected ten times or more. Its antigen has not been determined. One base away there is no much larger clone; base qualities are not given. Results and caveats for the whole study, not just this receptor: Sample size was not statistically predetermined, and blinding of investigators to group allocation was not performed. In cross-validation, a model built on a 13 V-J signature told ophthalmopathy apart from stable hyperthyroidism with approximately 90% sensitivity and about 81% specificity, and in testing the same model reached 80%/75%. Blood samples also contained most of the expanded thyroid clonotypes (frequency above 0.001), which suggests that blood repertoires may reflect thyroid immune responses. In validation, the model predicted progression to ophthalmopathy with around 71% sensitivity and 72% to 75% specificity, a median of about 6.7 months before onset.

Based on the germline V gene, the CDR1 and CDR2 sequences are SNHLY and FYNNEI. CDR3 length: 16 amino acids, cysteine to phenylalanine. Kept here is only the CDR3 DNA, which spans 48 bases and is read in frame from base 1. V drops 6 bases and J drops 0 bases, leaving 14 bases in between. Ophthalmopathy patients had moderately to severely active disease, with a Clinical Activity Score of 3 or more, a NOSPECS grade of 4 or more, and a disease duration of less than 3 months. Patients with uncontrolled infections, other autoimmune diseases, pregnancy or lactation were excluded. Diagnoses were based on clinical symptoms, serum thyroxine and TRAb, thyroid ultrasound and orbital computed tomography. Ficoll-Paque density gradient centrifugation was used to isolate PBMCs from about 10 ml of fresh peripheral blood. Total RNA was extracted using Trizol reagent, and RNA quality was assessed on an Agilent 2100 Bioanalyzer.

Sequenced input: blood. The source of this sequence is a woman aged 25 to 39 with Graves' ophthalmopathy. The chain is assembled from TRBV2 and TRBJ2-2, with no confidently assigned D gene. The CDR3: CASRGGVSSNTGELFF. The DNA is as follows: TGTGCCAGCAGGGGTGGGGTCAGCTCGAACACCGGGGAGCTGTTTTTT.